This entry describes one TCR beta chain. As processed by the authors: Counts of nucleated cells, estimated from reference gene primer amplification, were obtained. The repertoire was sequenced with immunoSEQ multiplex PCR; TCRdb's copy has only in-frame clones and lacks some. V, J and clone size reflect that table, while D and trimming were determined from the DNA. The table has 98,000 or so clones, around 90% seen once. This specimen belongs to a study of blood T cell repertoires in COVID-19. At the level of the study: Samples of COVID-19 (acute and convalescent) were obtained from the United States, Italy and Spain. PBMCs, B-cell-depleted T cells, or T cells were the source of the cDNA or gDNA that made up the material.

The germline V gene has CDR1 KGHSH and CDR2 LQKENI. The CDR3 length is 15 residues. V was cut by 3 bases and J by 0 bases, with 10 bases left in between. This receptor was identified in a human donor in a cohort sampled during active COVID-19. The chain uses TRBV18 and TRBJ2-3; D possibly corresponds to TRBD2 (6 bases). The sample consisted of peripheral blood. CDR3 nucleotide sequence: TGTGCCAGCTCACCCCCGGGGGTAAGCACAGATACGCAGTATTTT. It codes for CASSPPGVSTDTQYF. The whole variable domain, filled in from reference TRBV18 and TRBJ2-3, reads NAGVMQNPRHLVRRRGQEARLRCSPMKGHSHVYWYRQLPEEGLKFMVYLQKENIIDESGMPKERFSAEFPKEGPSILRIQQVVRGDSAAYFCASSPPGVSTDTQYFGPGTRLTVL.